This paragraph covers one TCR beta chain sequence. Its antigen is undetermined. A sample-barcoded 5' primer and a J-beta primer mix were used in a second PCR of roughly 7 to 12 cycles. Individual samples furnished no less than 3 million CDR3-containing paired-end reads apiece. TCRdb redid the calling of the 5' RACE reads with MiXCR, one entry per CDR3 protein. The sample has 1.5 million to 2 million distinct CDR3 sequences; over 25% are singletons. This record comes from a study of blood T cells in healthy people across ages. This CDR3 is built from 14 residues. The germline V gene has CDR1 LGHDT and CDR2 YNNKEL (reference sequence). V lost 5 bases and J lost 0, with 10 bases in between. Study-wide points: Significant beta diversity loss was already apparent by age approximately 38, declining roughly linearly.

The source material was blood. This clonotype was obtained from a woman aged 25-40 years in good health. The rearrangement joins TRBV3-1 to TRBJ1-1; no clear D gene. CDR3 sequence: CASSSSTVNTEAFF. The CDR3 bases are TGTGCCAGCAGCTCGTCGACTGTGAACACTGAAGCTTTCTTT. Filled out from reference TRBV3-1 and TRBJ1-1, the complete variable domain reads DTAVSQTPKYLVTQMGNDKSIKCEQNLGHDTMYWYKQDSKKFLKIMFSYNNKELIINETVPNRFSPKSPDKAHLNLHINSLELGDSAVYFCASSSSTVNTEAFFGQGTRLTVV.